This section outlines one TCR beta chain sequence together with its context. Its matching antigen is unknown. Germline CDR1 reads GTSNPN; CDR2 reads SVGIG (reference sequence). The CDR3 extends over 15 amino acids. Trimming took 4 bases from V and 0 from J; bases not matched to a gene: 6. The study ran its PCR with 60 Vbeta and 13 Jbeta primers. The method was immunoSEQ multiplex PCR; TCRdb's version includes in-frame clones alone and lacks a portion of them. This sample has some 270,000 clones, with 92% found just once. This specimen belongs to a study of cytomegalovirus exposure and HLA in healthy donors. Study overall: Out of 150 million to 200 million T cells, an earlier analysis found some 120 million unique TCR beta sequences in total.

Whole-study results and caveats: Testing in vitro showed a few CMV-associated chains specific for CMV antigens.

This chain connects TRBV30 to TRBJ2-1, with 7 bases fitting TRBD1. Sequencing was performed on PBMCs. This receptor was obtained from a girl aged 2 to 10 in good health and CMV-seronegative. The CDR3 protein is CAWNLGQSSYNEQFF. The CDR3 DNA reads TGTGCCTGGAACCTGGGACAGAGCTCCTACAATGAGCAGTTCTTC.